The 23 T cell receptor beta chains below all came from one sample that was sequenced in a study of cytotoxic CD8 clonotypes in ibrutinib-treated CLL. Assay used: immunoSEQ multiplex PCR; TCRdb lists only in-frame clones, some missing. Of fewer than 20,000 clones listed, roughly 60% were seen once; the top ten hold 25%. The sample consisted of PBMCs, taken after 12 months of ibrutinib treatment. These receptors all come from a human donor with chronic lymphocytic leukemia.

This clone has only a few counts. V and J are TRBV6-1 and TRBJ1-2; D unresolved. V lost 2 bases and J lost 3, with 7 bases in between. This CDR3 contains 13 residues. Germline V gives CDR1 MNHNS, CDR2 SASEGT. CDR3 nucleotides: TGTGCCAGCAGTGAACAGGCGTACTATGGCTACACCTTC. This codes for CASSEQAYYGYTF.

This clone was counted a few times. The V gene is TRBV5-4, the J gene TRBJ2-3; D not resolved. Per the germline V gene, CDR1 is SGHNT and CDR2 is YYREEE (reference sequence). Trimming pared 0 bases from V and 4 bases from J, leaving 3 bases between. The CDR3 covers 12 residues. CDR3 coding DNA: TGTGCCAGCAGCTTGGGGGCAGATACGCAGTATTTT. Translating it yields CASSLGADTQYF. The variable domain in full, with the rest retrieved from reference TRBV5-4 and TRBJ2-3, is ETGVTQSPTHLIKTRGQQVTLRCSSQSGHNTVSWYQQALGQGPQFIFQYYREEENGRGNFPPRFSGLQFPNYSSELNVNALELDDSALYLCASSLGADTQYFGPGTRLTVL.

Only one count was recorded for this clone. This chain links TRBV28 with TRBJ2-3; 10 bases are shared with TRBD1. Trimming cost V 7 bases and J 0 bases; bases outside gene matches: 10. Germline assignment: CDR1 MDHEN and CDR2 SYDVKM. This CDR3 spans 17 amino acids. CDR3: CASTGTGVQISTDTQYF. CDR3 DNA: TGTGCCAGCACGGGGACAGGGGTGCAGATTAGCACAGATACGCAGTATTTT.

This clone showed up just a few times. This chain links TRBV5-4 with TRBJ2-1, with 7 bases fitting TRBD2. The CDR3 contains 12 residues. The junction had 4 bases not matched to a gene; V was cut back by 6 bases and J by 7 bases. Germline values: CDR1 SGHNT, CDR2 YYREEE (reference sequence). The CDR3 DNA follows: TGTGCCAGCACGGCTAGCGGAAATGAGCAGTTCTTC. It is translated as CASTASGNEQFF.

This clone came up a few times. This chain connects TRBV19 to TRBJ1-1; TRBD1 is a possible D gene (5 bases). CDR1 and CDR2 from the germline V gene are LNHDA and SQIVND (reference sequence). CDR3 length: 15 amino acids. The ends were cut back, 1 base at V and 4 bases at J, with 13 bases in the middle. The CDR3 bases are TGTGCCAGTAGTATAGCCACCCAGGGATTCACTGAAGCTTTCTTT. As protein: CASSIATQGFTEAFF. Variable domain in full (rest from reference TRBV19 and TRBJ1-1): DGGITQSPKYLFRKEGQNVTLSCEQNLNHDAMYWYRQDPGQGLRLIYYSQIVNDFQKGDIAEGYSVSREKKESFPLTVTSAQKNPTAFYLCASSIATQGFTEAFFGQGTRLTVV.

V is TRBV6-1 and J is TRBJ2-1, with D perhaps TRBD2 (5 bases). Germline assignment: CDR1 MNHNS and CDR2 SASEGT. The length of the CDR3 is 18 residues. V was trimmed by 3 bases and J by 5 bases, leaving 23 bases between them. The CDR3: CASSDAYPSGFEDNEQFF. CDR3 nucleotides: TGTGCCAGCAGTGATGCCTACCCGTCGGGATTCGAAGACAATGAGCAGTTCTTC.

V usage is TRBV28 and J usage is TRBJ1-2; 9 bases fit TRBD1. Germline assignment: CDR1 MDHEN and CDR2 SYDVKM. The CDR3 loop spans 15 amino acids. The V segment lost 7 bases and the J segment 5 bases; nucleotides outside the gene matches: 11. The CDR3 DNA is TGTGCCAGCACAGACCCGACAGGGGGGGGGTATGGCTACACCTTC. Its translation: CASTDPTGGGYGYTF.

The chain employs TRBV28 and TRBJ1-5; 10 bases agree with TRBD1. Germline V CDR1 and CDR2: MDHEN, SYDVKM. The trim removed 6 bases at V and 7 bases at J, leaving 0 bases unmatched. The CDR3 contains 12 residues. The CDR3 region has the DNA TGTGCCAGCAGGACAGGGGGCCAGCCCCAGCATTTT. Protein sequence: CASRTGGQPQHF.

This clone occurred a few times. The chain has TRBV28 and TRBJ1-5, with no clear D. Trimming left V 3 bases short and J 9 bases short, with 9 bases between. The germline V gene encodes CDR1 MDHEN and CDR2 SYDVKM. CDR3 size: 12 residues. The CDR3 region is CASSLSLPPQHF. CDR3 in DNA: TGTGCCAGCAGTTTGAGTTTACCGCCCCAGCATTTT.

The sample holds one count of this clone. V gene TRBV18 combines with J gene TRBJ2-5; 7 positions match TRBD1. Trimming removed 2 bases from V and 1 base from J; junction bases left unmatched: 7. This CDR3 has 16 residues. The germline V gene has CDR1 KGHSH and CDR2 LQKENI. The CDR3 DNA sequence: TGTGCCAGCTCACCATCGAGGGACAGAACCCAAGAGACCCAGTACTTC. Its protein is CASSPSRDRTQETQYF.

This clone has just a few counts. The chain has TRBV7-9 and TRBJ1-2; TRBD1 is a possible D gene (6 bases). Germline V lookup: CDR1 SEHNR, CDR2 FQNEAQ (reference sequence). This CDR3 is 14 amino acids long. Trimming shortened V by 5 bases and J by 7 bases, and 17 bases separated the two germline ends. The CDR3 DNA sequence: TGTGCCAGCAGCCGCCCCGGGGGCGCGGGTGGCTACACCTTC. Protein product: CASSRPGGAGGYTF.

The chain employs TRBV2 and TRBJ2-3; no definite D call. Per germline, CDR1 SNHLY and CDR2 FYNNEI. The V end was cut by 8 bases, the J end by 5 bases, with 5 bases between. The CDR3 loop spans 10 amino acids. The CDR3 reads CASGVDTQYF. CDR3 coding DNA: TGTGCCAGCGGGGTAGATACGCAGTATTTT.

V is TRBV27 and J is TRBJ2-7; D gene ambiguous. Trimming left V 5 bases short and J 0 bases short, with 14 bases between. CDR1 and CDR2 (germline): MNHEY, SMNVEV (reference sequence). This CDR3 contains 15 residues. This chain's CDR3 is CASSLWLGYSYEQYF. The DNA for the CDR3 is TGTGCCAGCAGTCTCTGGTTGGGTTACTCCTACGAGCAGTACTTC.

The rearrangement uses TRBV4-2 and TRBJ2-7; tentatively, D is TRBD2 (6 bases). Germline V CDR1 and CDR2: LGHNA, YNFKEQ. CDR3 length equals 15 residues. The V end was cut by 0 bases, the J end by 4 bases, with 13 bases between. Here the CDR3 DNA reads TGTGCCAGCAGCCAAGAGCTGGACTACTATTACGAGCAGTACTTC. Translating it yields CASSQELDYYYEQYF.

V gene TRBV27 combines with J gene TRBJ2-3; the D gene is possibly TRBD1 (5 bases). The CDR3 runs to 15 residues. Looked up from germline, CDR1 is MNHEY and CDR2 is SMNVEV (reference sequence). Trimming cost V 7 bases and J 0 bases, with 14 bases left between them. The CDR3 reads CASTPPGLSTDTQYF. CDR3 nucleotide sequence: TGTGCCAGCACCCCGCCAGGGCTTAGCACAGATACGCAGTATTTT.

The chain uses TRBV5-1 and TRBJ2-7; D is undetermined. The germline V gene encodes CDR1 SGHRS and CDR2 YFSETQ. CDR3 length: 14 residues. Trimming shortened V by 1 base and J by 0 bases, and 8 bases separated the two germline ends. The CDR3 DNA sequence: TGCGCCAGCAGCTTGACGGCAGGCTCCTACGAGCAGTACTTC. This gives the protein CASSLTAGSYEQYF.

J is TRBJ2-1 and V is TRBV2; no clear D gene. With 8 bases removed from V and 8 bases from J, the gap between germline ends came to 7 bases. CDR3 length: 10 residues. Germline loops: CDR1 SNHLY, CDR2 FYNNEI. CDR3 protein: CASRYYEQFF. CDR3 nucleotide sequence: TGTGCCAGCCGTTATTATGAGCAGTTCTTC.

In this sample, this clone turned up once. The rearrangement links TRBV6-1 to TRBJ2-2; D possibly corresponds to TRBD2 (6 bases). The CDR3 runs 18 residues. The V and J ends lost 2 bases and 6 bases respectively, with 22 bases between them. Per germline, CDR1 MNHNS and CDR2 SASEGT. The chain's CDR3 is CASSESLGWEVASGELFF. The DNA for the CDR3 is TGTGCCAGCAGTGAATCCCTGGGGTGGGAGGTGGCGTCCGGGGAGCTGTTTTTT.

The chain joins TRBV5-1 to TRBJ1-2; TRBD1 aligns across 7 bases. Per the germline V gene, CDR1 is SGHRS and CDR2 is YFSETQ. The CDR3 is made up of 14 amino acids. With 4 bases clipped from V and 4 bases from J, the junction kept 7 bases outside the gene matches. The DNA for the CDR3 is TGCGCCAGCAGCCAACAGGGGCAGGGCTATGGCTACACCTTC. Protein product: CASSQQGQGYGYTF. Looking up the rest from reference TRBV5-1 and TRBJ1-2 gives the full variable domain: KAGVTQTPRYLIKTRGQQVTLSCSPISGHRSVSWYQQTPGQGLQFLFEYFSETQRNKGNFPGRFSGRQFSNSRSEMNVSTLELGDSALYLCASSQQGQGYGYTFGSGTRLTVV.

CDR3 residues: CASSVGAVTGDEQFF. The CDR3 coding sequence is TGTGCCAGCAGCGTAGGAGCGGTCACAGGGGATGAGCAGTTCTTC. The J gene is TRBJ2-1, the V gene TRBV9; 7 bases line up with TRBD1. With V trimmed by 0 bases and J by 8 bases, 8 bases remained unmatched. The germline V gene has CDR1 SGDLS and CDR2 YYNGEE. This CDR3 spans 15 amino acids.

This clone was counted a few times. The genes are TRBV5-6 and TRBJ1-5; TRBD1 matches 7 bases. The CDR3 consists of 16 residues. The germline gives CDR1 SGHDT, CDR2 YYEEEE. The ends lost 1 base at V and 3 bases at J; junction bases unmatched: 7. CDR3 sequence: CASSLYTGVNNQPQHF. CDR3 nucleotide sequence: TGTGCCAGCAGCTTGTATACAGGGGTCAACAATCAGCCCCAGCATTTT. Looking up the rest from reference TRBV5-6 and TRBJ1-5 gives the full variable domain: DAGVTQSPTHLIKTRGQQVTLRCSPKSGHDTVSWYQQALGQGPQFIFQYYEEEERQRGNFPDRFSGHQFPNYSSELNVNALLLGDSALYLCASSLYTGVNNQPQHFGDGTRLSIL.

The V and J genes are TRBV9 and TRBJ1-4; 8 nucleotides match TRBD1. CDR1 and CDR2 from the germline V gene are SGDLS and YYNGEE. The CDR3 has 16 amino acids. With V trimmed by 3 bases and J by 4 bases, 8 bases remained unmatched. This CDR3 reads CASSGSVDRGNEKLFF. CDR3 bases: TGTGCCAGCAGCGGGTCCGTCGACAGGGGTAATGAAAAACTGTTTTTT.

V is TRBV10-3 and J is TRBJ2-5; a weak D match, TRBD2 (7 bases). With 10 bases removed from V and 5 bases from J, the gap between germline ends came to 11 bases. CDR3 length equals 11 residues. The V gene's germline CDR1 is ENHRY and CDR2 SYGVKD. The CDR3 DNA reads TGTGCCACCCGGGGGGCTGAGACCCAGTACTTC. Protein sequence: CATRGAETQYF.